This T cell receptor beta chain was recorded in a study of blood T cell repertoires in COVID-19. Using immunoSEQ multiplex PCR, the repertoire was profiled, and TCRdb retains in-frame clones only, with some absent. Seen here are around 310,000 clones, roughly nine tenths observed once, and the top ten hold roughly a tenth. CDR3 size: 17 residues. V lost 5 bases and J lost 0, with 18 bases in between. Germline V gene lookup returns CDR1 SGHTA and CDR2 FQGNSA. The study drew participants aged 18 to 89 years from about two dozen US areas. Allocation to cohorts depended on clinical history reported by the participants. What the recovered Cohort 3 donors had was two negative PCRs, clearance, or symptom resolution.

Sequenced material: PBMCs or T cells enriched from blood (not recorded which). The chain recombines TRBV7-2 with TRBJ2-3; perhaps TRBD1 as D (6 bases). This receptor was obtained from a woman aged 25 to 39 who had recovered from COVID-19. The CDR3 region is CASSLGTWGLSTDTQYF. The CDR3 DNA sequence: TGTGCCAGCAGCCTAGGAACGTGGGGGCTAAGCACAGATACGCAGTATTTT.